The present T cell receptor beta chain was sequenced within a study of PD-1 blockade in classical Hodgkin lymphoma. This CDR3 comprises 14 residues. V was pared by 2 bases and J by 6 bases, with 13 bases between. CDR1 and CDR2 (germline): KGHSH, LQKENI. On this clone: Its antigen remains unknown.

Study-level findings and limits: CD4+ TCR diversity rose significantly by C4D1, and CD8+ TCR diversity did not.

With no exception, relapse followed autologous stem cell transplantation in all patients, and brentuximab vedotin exposure varied. Negative magnetic selection isolated CD4+ T cells from thawed PBMCs. Generated by immunoSEQ multiplex PCR, the TCRdb table keeps only in-frame clones and is missing some. Seen here are roughly 25,000 clones, 84% observed once, and the top ten hold more than 1.5%. The sequence was collected from a human donor with classical Hodgkin lymphoma. The gene calls are TRBV18 and TRBJ1-2; D is ambiguous. The material was CD4+ T cells from blood, obtained at baseline. As DNA, the CDR3 is TGTGCCAGCTCACCAGGCCAGGCGGCAGATGGCTACACCTTC. This translates into CASSPGQAADGYTF.